This T cell receptor (beta chain) was sequenced for a study of T cell responses to AZD1222 COVID-19 vaccine. Repertoires were generated with immunoSEQ multiplex PCR, while TCRdb's copy carries only in-frame clones and drops some. The sample gives more than 150,000 clones, approximately 89% of which show up once; 3.4% is in the top ten. The study's findings and limits: Elevations in Spike-specific TCR breadth and depth followed administration of two AZD1222 doses. Baseline testing showed seropositivity in only a handful of AZD1222 recipients. Clonal diversity was possibly underestimated, and white British individuals and females predominated among donors.

Notes on this clone: The antigen is not known.

This TCR was recovered from an adult who received the AZD1222 COVID-19 vaccine. The material sequenced was peripheral blood, taken 28 days after the second AZD1222 dose.

This CDR3 is CATRGDGVAGTDTQYF. CDR3 DNA sequence: TGTGCCACCAGGGGAGATGGCGTAGCGGGAACAGATACGCAGTATTTT. The V gene is TRBV24-1, the J gene TRBJ2-3, with 8 positions matching TRBD2. Looked up from germline, CDR1 is KGHDR and CDR2 is SFDVKD. The CDR3 sequence is 16 residues long. V lost 7 bases and J lost 3; bases outside the gene matches: 11.